This T cell receptor beta chain came from a study of blood T cell repertoires in COVID-19. Regarding this clone: Its ends do not fully match the called genes, so a read error is possible.

Using immunoSEQ multiplex PCR, the repertoire was profiled, and TCRdb retains in-frame clones only, with some absent. The sample yields tens of thousands of clones, 84% seen once. Source material: peripheral blood. This TCR was sampled from a man aged 50 to 59 with acute or convalescent COVID-19.

DNA of the CDR3: TGTGCCAGTAGTACCAGGGGGAACACTAAAGCTTTCTTT. It translates to CASSTRGNTKAFF. The V gene is TRBV19, the J gene TRBJ1-1; 7 nucleotides match TRBD1. Germline CDR1 and CDR2: LNHDA and SQIVND (reference sequence). This CDR3 is built from 13 residues.